Each of the 22 T cell receptor beta chains below was sequenced from the same sample in a study of beta chain features in type 1 diabetes. cDNA synthesis used the whole RNA isolate, giving expressed TCRB sequences. Sequencing was performed with immunoSEQ multiplex PCR; in TCRdb, only in-frame clones are kept and a portion is missing. The sample consists of about 250,000 clones, 13% to 15% of them appearing once. The sequenced sample consisted of naive CD4+ T cells from blood. The receptors derive from a woman in her thirties or forties in good health.

This clone turned up a few times. The DNA for the CDR3 is TGTGCCAGCAGCTTAGTCGCGGGGGACACTGAAGCTTTCTTT. This translates into CASSLVAGDTEAFF. The rearrangement joins TRBV7-2 to TRBJ1-1; D might be TRBD1 (5 bases). There are 14 residues in the CDR3. The V gene's germline CDR1 is SGHTA and CDR2 FQGNSA. Deletions cut 1 base from V and 3 bases from J, with 9 bases between.

This clone was picked up a small number of times. The rearrangement uses TRBV6-6 and TRBJ2-7; D uncertain. Trimming removed 0 bases at V and 3 bases at J, with 12 bases between. CDR3 size: 15 residues. Germline V gene lookup returns CDR1 MNHNY and CDR2 SVGAGI (reference sequence). For the CDR3, the DNA is TGTGCCAGCAGTTACTCGAGAACAGCCGGCTACGAGCAGTACTTC. This encodes CASSYSRTAGYEQYF.

This clone showed up just once. The chain carries TRBV11-2 and TRBJ1-1; TRBD1 might be the D (5 bases). V was cut by 5 bases and J by 3 bases, with 13 bases left in between. CDR3 size: 14 residues. In germline, CDR1 is SGHAT, CDR2 FQNNGV. The CDR3 loop reads CASSLKGLDTEAFF. The DNA for the CDR3 is TGTGCCAGCAGCCTAAAGGGGTTGGACACTGAAGCTTTCTTT.

The V call is TRBV19, the J call TRBJ2-7; D is unresolved. The CDR3 length is 14 residues. V was clipped by 10 bases and J by 4 bases, with 20 bases between them. The germline V gene encodes CDR1 LNHDA and CDR2 SQIVND (reference sequence). The CDR3 nucleotides are TGTGCCACCAAGAAAAGTGTCGGAGTTTACGAGCAGTACTTC. Its protein product is CATKKSVGVYEQYF.

The chain combines TRBV6-5 with TRBJ2-2, with TRBD2 matching over 7 bases. CDR3 length: 15 amino acids. With 0 bases clipped from V and 4 bases from J, the junction kept 2 bases outside the gene matches. CDR1 is MNHEY, CDR2 SVGAGI, per germline. The CDR3: CASSYSTSSTGELFF. CDR3 in DNA: TGTGCCAGCAGTTACTCGACTAGCAGCACCGGGGAGCTGTTTTTT.

This clone appeared once. The chain joins TRBV18 to TRBJ2-3; 7 bases agree with TRBD1. Losses at the gene ends were 4 bases for V and 1 base for J; bases not matched to a gene: 8. CDR3 length: 16 amino acids. Germline CDR1 KGHSH, CDR2 LQKENI. DNA for the CDR3: TGTGCCAGCTCACAATACAGGGGAGTGGGCACAGATACGCAGTATTTT. This translates into CASSQYRGVGTDTQYF.

This clone came up a few times. This chain links TRBV25-1 with TRBJ2-5; TRBD2 matches 11 bases. V trimming: 6 bases; J trimming: 5 bases; junction bases outside the gene matches: 8. Germline V gives CDR1 MGHDK, CDR2 SYGVNS. The length of the CDR3 is 15 residues. As DNA, the CDR3 is TGTGCCAGCAGGGGTAGCGGGGGGGCTCGTGAGACCCAGTACTTC. Translation: CASRGSGGARETQYF.

The J gene is TRBJ1-1, the V gene TRBV29-1, with D perhaps TRBD1 (5 bases). The germline V and J ends were trimmed by 3 bases and 3 bases, with 11 bases remaining between them. The V gene's germline CDR1 is SQVTM and CDR2 ANQGSEA. The CDR3 covers 13 residues. The CDR3 DNA reads TGCAGCGTTGACACAGGATTGGACACTGAAGCTTTCTTT. The encoded protein is CSVDTGLDTEAFF.

This clone was seen more than once but under ten times. This specimen includes other DNA sequences encoding the same CDR3. The chain joins TRBV29-1 to TRBJ2-7; TRBD1 matches 8 bases. CDR3 length: 12 residues. Germline-derived CDR1 and CDR2 are SQVTM and ANQGSEA. After removal of 4 bases from V and 3 bases from J, the junction contained 2 bases not matched to a gene. The CDR3 bases are TGCAGCGTTGGACAGGGGAGCTACGAGCAGTACTTC. Encoded protein: CSVGQGSYEQYF.

A few counts support this clone. The CDR3 coding sequence is TGTGCCAGCAGCTTAGCGGGGGGCTCGAAAGATACGCAGTATTTT. This encodes CASSLAGGSKDTQYF. The chain carries TRBV5-4 and TRBJ2-3; 9 positions agree with TRBD2. The CDR3 has 15 amino acids. The germline gives CDR1 SGHNT, CDR2 YYREEE (reference sequence). J was trimmed by 5 bases and V by 2 bases; bases with no gene match: 6.

The chain joins TRBV6-1 to TRBJ2-7; 11 bases are a match to TRBD2. Per the germline V gene, CDR1 is MNHNS and CDR2 is SASEGT. This CDR3 is 14 amino acids long. The V segment lost 6 bases and the J segment 2 bases; nucleotides outside the gene matches: 3. The CDR3 DNA sequence: TGTGCCAGCAGACTAGCGGGGGCGACCTACGAGCAGTACTTC. Residues: CASRLAGATYEQYF.

The sample holds a few counts of this clone. The rearrangement joins TRBV7-8 to TRBJ2-1, with TRBD1 identical over 8 bases. The CDR3 length is 17 residues. CDR1 SGHVS and CDR2 FQNEAQ come from the germline V gene. Losses at the gene ends were 2 bases for V and 7 bases for J; bases not matched to a gene: 13. CDR3 in DNA: TGTGCCAGCAGCTTAAGGCAGGGGGCTTCTCCAAGGAATGAGCAGTTCTTC. It yields the protein CASSLRQGASPRNEQFF.

V gene TRBV10-3 combines with J gene TRBJ2-3, with 9 bases matching TRBD2. The V gene's germline CDR1 is ENHRY and CDR2 SYGVKD. The CDR3 runs 16 residues. V was pared by 3 bases and J by 3 bases, with 7 bases of the junction left unmatched. Here the CDR3 DNA reads TGTGCCATCAGTGACCTGGCGGGGGGGCGGACAGATACGCAGTATTTT. As protein: CAISDLAGGRTDTQYF.

This chain joins TRBV10-3 and TRBJ2-3; 8 nucleotides align to TRBD2. The junction had 3 bases not matched to a gene; V was cut back by 9 bases and J by 1 base. The CDR3 loop spans 13 amino acids. Germline CDR1 and CDR2: ENHRY and SYGVKD. The CDR3 sequence is CAILAGGTDTQYF. CDR3 nucleotide sequence: TGTGCCATTCTAGCGGGCGGCACAGATACGCAGTATTTT.

This clone was found a few times. The rearrangement links TRBV5-1 to TRBJ2-2, with unresolved D. The ends were cut back, 0 bases at V and 0 bases at J, with 6 bases in the middle. From germline, CDR1 is SGHRS and CDR2 YFSETQ. The CDR3 runs to 15 residues. CDR3 sequence: CASSLDRPNTGELFF. Written as DNA, the CDR3 is TGCGCCAGCAGCTTGGACAGACCGAACACCGGGGAGCTGTTTTTT.

V and J are TRBV9 and TRBJ2-7, with 9 bases lining up with TRBD2. Germline V gives CDR1 SGDLS, CDR2 YYNGEE. CDR3 length: 15 amino acids. The V gene end was trimmed by 0 bases and the J gene end by 2 bases; junction bases not matched to a gene: 3. CDR3 DNA: TGTGCCAGCAGCGTAGAAGCGGGGGGCCCCTACGAGCAGTACTTC. It encodes CASSVEAGGPYEQYF.

This chain links TRBV6-6 with TRBJ1-2, with 12 bases aligning to TRBD1. Germline-derived CDR1 and CDR2 are MNHNY and SVGAGI (reference sequence). The CDR3 runs to 15 residues. J lost 7 bases, V lost 0 bases, and 3 bases had no gene match. Written as DNA, the CDR3 is TGTGCCAGCAGTTACTCTGGGACAGGGGGCTCTGGCTACACCTTC. Protein product: CASSYSGTGGSGYTF.

The rearrangement links TRBV6-5 to TRBJ2-7; 9 bases line up with TRBD2. CDR3 size: 15 residues. V lost 3 bases, J lost 5 bases, and 8 bases stayed unmatched. Germline V CDR1 and CDR2: MNHEY, SVGAGI. The CDR3 here is CASSYVGLAINEQYF. The CDR3 region has the DNA TGTGCCAGCAGTTATGTCGGACTAGCGATCAACGAGCAGTACTTC.

This chain uses TRBV5-1 with TRBJ1-1; 8 bases are shared with TRBD1. There are 17 residues in the CDR3. CDR1 SGHRS and CDR2 YFSETQ come from the germline V gene. The junction had 8 bases not matched to a gene; V was cut back by 0 bases and J by 1 base. The CDR3 is CASSLARDRFTNTEAFF. DNA of the CDR3: TGCGCCAGCAGCTTGGCTCGGGACAGGTTTACGAACACTGAAGCTTTCTTT.

This clone was observed a handful of times. V is TRBV18 and J is TRBJ2-7; TRBD1 agrees at 11 bases. Per germline, CDR1 KGHSH and CDR2 LQKENI. With V trimmed by 5 bases and J by 3 bases, 6 bases remained unmatched. CDR3 size: 15 residues. CDR3 amino acids: CASSAGTGGNYEQYF. The CDR3 nucleotides are TGTGCCAGCTCAGCCGGGACAGGGGGGAACTACGAGCAGTACTTC. The variable domain in full, completed from reference TRBV18 and TRBJ2-7, reads NAGVMQNPRHLVRRRGQEARLRCSPMKGHSHVYWYRQLPEEGLKFMVYLQKENIIDESGMPKERFSAEFPKEGPSILRIQQVVRGDSAAYFCASSAGTGGNYEQYFGPGTRLTVT.

This clone was found a few times. V usage is TRBV7-8 and J usage is TRBJ2-2; TRBD2 might be the D (8 bases). CDR1 and CDR2 from the germline V gene are SGHVS and FQNEAQ. With 11 bases removed from V and 1 base from J, the gap between germline ends came to 17 bases. The CDR3 is 15 residues long. The CDR3 spells CAWTGLAENTGELFF. As DNA, the CDR3 is TGTGCCTGGACAGGACTAGCTGAGAACACCGGGGAGCTGTTTTTT.

The table lists this clone with a few counts. CDR3 nucleotides: TGCGCCAGCAGCCAGCGTGAAGATGGAAACACCATATATTTT. Residues: CASSQREDGNTIYF. This chain uses TRBV4-1 with TRBJ1-3; D call uncertain. V lost 3 bases and J 3 bases, leaving 9 bases between the germline ends. The CDR3 length is 14 residues. Looked up from germline, CDR1 is MGHRA and CDR2 is YSYEKL.